This section outlines one T cell receptor (beta chain) sequence together with its context. This entry is derived from a study of blood T cell repertoires in COVID-19. CDR3 length: 17 residues. The germline gives CDR1 SEHNR, CDR2 FQNEAQ (reference sequence). The V segment lost 3 bases and the J segment 7 bases; nucleotides outside the gene matches: 15. The method was immunoSEQ multiplex PCR; TCRdb's version includes in-frame clones alone and lacks a portion of them. There are about 130,000 clones in the sample; about 86% occur only once, and 2.4% lies in the top ten. Material: PBMCs or T cells enriched from blood (not recorded which). The clonotype originates from a man between 40 and 49 years old with acute COVID-19. This sequence joins TRBV7-9 and TRBJ2-1; TRBD2 agrees at 7 bases. The CDR3 loop reads CASSFPSTSQSGNEQFF. The CDR3 region has the DNA TGTGCCAGCAGCTTCCCCTCGACTAGCCAATCCGGGAATGAGCAGTTCTTC. Drawing the rest from reference TRBV7-9 and TRBJ2-1, the complete variable domain is DTGVSQNPRHKITKRGQNVTFRCDPISEHNRLYWYRQTLGQGPEFLTYFQNEAQLEKSRLLSDRFSAERPKGSFSTLEIQRTEQGDSAMYLCASSFPSTSQSGNEQFFGPGTRLTVL.